These 9 T cell receptor beta chains originate from one sample sequenced in a study of OX40 agonist ivuxolimab in advanced cancers. Only in-frame clones appear in the TCRdb table, and some are missing; sequencing was by immunoSEQ multiplex PCR. This table has tens of thousands of clones, 92% appearing once. Specimen: CD4+ or CD8+ T cells sorted from blood, collected in a trial of the OX40 agonist ivuxolimab. Receptor source: an adult with an advanced solid tumor such as melanoma, head and neck, liver or kidney cancer.

J is TRBJ1-2 and V is TRBV9; perhaps TRBD1 as D (5 bases). This CDR3 is 12 amino acids long. Germline V gives CDR1 SGDLS, CDR2 YYNGEE. V gave up 3 bases and J gave up 3 bases, with 6 bases separating them. The CDR3 nucleotides read TGTGCCAGCAGCGCGACAGACTATGGCTACACCTTC. This sequence encodes CASSATDYGYTF.

The V and J genes are TRBV9 and TRBJ2-5, with 7 nucleotides matching TRBD2. Germline trimming cut 0 bases from V and 4 bases from J; bases unmatched to any gene: 6. There are 15 residues in the CDR3. Germline V gene data show CDR1 as SGDLS and CDR2 as YYNGEE. Written as DNA, the CDR3 is TGTGCCAGCAGCGTAGAGTGGGGGGGTTTAGAGACCCAGTACTTC. Its translation is CASSVEWGGLETQYF.

This clone was recorded only once. Other DNA variants within this sample encode the same CDR3. V usage is TRBV5-6 and J usage is TRBJ2-7, with 11 bases identical to TRBD2. V gave up 5 bases and J gave up 7 bases; unmatched junction bases: 8. Germline V gene data show CDR1 as SGHDT and CDR2 as YYEEEE. The CDR3 is 14 amino acids. This chain's CDR3 is CASREASGGSEQYF. The CDR3 nucleotides read TGTGCCAGCAGGGAAGCTAGCGGGGGGAGTGAGCAGTACTTC.

The chain joins TRBV11-1 to TRBJ2-5; 12 bases fit TRBD2. The J segment lost 5 bases and the V segment lost 5 bases, leaving 6 bases of the junction unmatched. CDR1 SGHAT and CDR2 FQDESV come from the germline V gene (reference sequence). The CDR3 is 15 residues long. CDR3 residues: CASSTLAGGSETQYF. CDR3 bases: TGTGCCAGCAGCACACTAGCGGGGGGATCGGAGACCCAGTACTTC.

The rearrangement joins TRBV27 to TRBJ2-7, with D perhaps matching TRBD1 (5 bases). Per the germline V gene, CDR1 is MNHEY and CDR2 is SMNVEV (reference sequence). V lost 6 bases and J 3 bases, leaving 21 bases between the germline ends. The CDR3 has 16 amino acids. CDR3 in amino acids: CASSPSVGQDFYEQYF. The CDR3 bases are TGTGCCAGCAGCCCCAGCGTGGGGCAGGATTTCTACGAGCAGTACTTC.

The V and J genes are TRBV7-6 and TRBJ2-7; D is possibly TRBD2 (6 bases). This CDR3 is built from 12 residues. V was cut by 1 base and J by 7 bases, with 8 bases left in between. Germline V lookup: CDR1 SGHVS, CDR2 FNYEAQ. CDR3 DNA sequence: TGTGCCAGCAGCTTAGGGGGGGTAGAGCAGTACTTC. It is translated as CASSLGGVEQYF.

V usage is TRBV6-5 and J usage is TRBJ1-1; 7 bases map to TRBD1. Germline lookup yields CDR1 MNHEY and CDR2 SVGAGI. V dropped 6 bases and J dropped 2; count of bases not matched to a gene: 9. The CDR3 length is 15 residues. CDR3 coding DNA: TGTGCCAGCAGCTACCTAGGGGGCTACAACACTGAAGCTTTCTTT. This codes for CASSYLGGYNTEAFF.

The V gene is TRBV7-9, the J gene TRBJ2-3, with 9 bases fitting TRBD2. The V gene's germline CDR1 is SEHNR and CDR2 FQNEAQ (reference sequence). J gave up 2 bases and V 6 bases, and 9 bases lay outside the gene matches. This CDR3 contains 16 residues. In DNA form, the CDR3 reads TGTGCCAGCAGATCCGGAGGCGGGGGGGCCACAGATACGCAGTATTTT. It codes for CASRSGGGGATDTQYF.

This rearrangement joins TRBV7-8 to TRBJ2-5; D might be TRBD1 (5 bases). V was clipped by 1 base and J by 4 bases, with 13 bases between them. The length of the CDR3 is 15 residues. Germline V gene sequence: CDR1 SGHVS, CDR2 FQNEAQ. CDR3 nucleotide sequence: TGTGCCAGCAGCTTAGTAGGGGAAGGCCCAGAGACCCAGTACTTC. As protein: CASSLVGEGPETQYF.